Detailed here is one T cell receptor beta chain. This sample is drawn from a study of cytomegalovirus exposure and HLA in healthy donors. CDR3 length: 16 amino acids. V trimming: 3 bases; J trimming: 0 bases; junction bases outside the gene matches: 2. Germline V gene data show CDR1 as MDHEN and CDR2 as SYDVKM. The assay was immunoSEQ multiplex PCR, and TCRdb's table has in-frame clones only and misses some. The data show approximately 200,000 clones, over 80% seen once. Input material: PBMCs. This receptor was obtained from a woman between 18 and 29 years old in good health and CMV-seronegative. The J gene is TRBJ2-1, the V gene TRBV28; 10 bases are shared with TRBD2. CDR3 DNA: TGTGCCAGCAGTTTGACTAGCGGGCTCTCCTACAATGAGCAGTTCTTC. As protein: CASSLTSGLSYNEQFF.